This T cell receptor (beta chain) emerged from a study of regulatory T cells in long-lasting Graves disease. Notes on the study in general: With a few thousand shared public clonotypes, persistent patients exceeded new patients, who shared about a thousand.

This clonotype was seen a handful of times. Its antigen is still unknown. This CDR3 spans 17 amino acids. Trimming removed 0 bases at V and 2 bases at J, with 15 bases between. Germline V gene sequence: CDR1 LNHNV, CDR2 YYDKDF (reference sequence). Relying on iRepertoire HTBI primers and Arm-PCR of CDR3 regions, the team built TCR beta libraries. MiXCR, run by TCRdb on the multiplex PCR reads, gives a single entry per CDR3 protein. The sample contains 550,000 to 700,000 distinct CDR3 sequences, roughly a sixth of which appear only once. Time point noted: newly diagnosed GD, antithyroid drugs for less than 3 months. The TCR library was made from RNA that had been extracted from PBMCs in TRIzol. The same data also contributed to another study, on T cells in Graves' hyperthyroidism and ophthalmopathy.

V usage is TRBV15 and J usage is TRBJ2-3; D unresolved. The receptor comes from a man aged 18 to 30 with Graves disease. The sample here was peripheral blood mononuclear cells (PBMCs), taken at new diagnosis, from a patient treated with antithyroid drugs. The CDR3 DNA reads TGTGCCACCAGCAGAGATCGGTACGGCCTTGACACAGATACGCAGTATTTT. Translation gives CATSRDRYGLDTDTQYF. Full variable domain (outside the CDR3, taken from reference TRBV15 and TRBJ2-3): DAMVIQNPRYQVTQFGKPVTLSCSQTLNHNVMYWYQQKSSQAPKLLFHYYDKDFNNEADTPDNFQSRRPNTSFCFLDIRSPGLGDTAMYLCATSRDRYGLDTDTQYFGPGTRLTVL.